Presented here are 3 T cell receptor beta chains from one specimen sequenced in a study of shared clonotypes between healthy human individuals. Profiled with immunoSEQ multiplex PCR; TCRdb holds only in-frame clones, not every one. The table has approximately 100,000 clones, less than 75% seen once; the top ten hold approximately 25%. Specimen: memory CD8+ T cells sorted from blood. The subset was: CD45RO+ cells pooled with CCR7-negative TemRA cells. Receptors were obtained from a woman younger than 45 in good health.

This chain connects TRBV5-8 to TRBJ2-6, with D maybe TRBD1 (6 bases). Trimming cost V 3 bases and J 2 bases, with 18 bases left between them. This CDR3 comprises 18 residues. Per the germline V gene, CDR1 is SGHTS and CDR2 is YDEGEE. The CDR3 region has the DNA TGTGCCAGCAGCTCCGGGACAAGGACAGTCCCTGGGGCCAACGTCCTGACTTTC. Its protein product is CASSSGTRTVPGANVLTF.

This clone was seen only a few times. The genes are TRBV15 and TRBJ1-1; unclear D gene. Germline loops: CDR1 LNHNV, CDR2 YYDKDF (reference sequence). Trimming shortened V by 1 base and J by 8 bases, and 11 bases separated the two germline ends. This CDR3 has 13 amino acids. The DNA of the CDR3 is TGTGCCACCAGCAGAGTGAAATCGACGGAAGCTTTCTTT. As protein: CATSRVKSTEAFF.

This clone was detected many times. This rearrangement joins TRBV7-2 to TRBJ2-5; D is possibly TRBD1 or TRBD2 (5 bases each). CDR1 is SGHTA and CDR2 is FQGNSA in the germline V gene. V was clipped by 3 bases and J by 5 bases, with 16 bases between them. The CDR3 covers 15 residues. The CDR3 coding sequence is TGTGCCAGCAGCTTGGGGGACGGCCATACGGAGACCCAGTACTTC. Its translation is CASSLGDGHTETQYF.